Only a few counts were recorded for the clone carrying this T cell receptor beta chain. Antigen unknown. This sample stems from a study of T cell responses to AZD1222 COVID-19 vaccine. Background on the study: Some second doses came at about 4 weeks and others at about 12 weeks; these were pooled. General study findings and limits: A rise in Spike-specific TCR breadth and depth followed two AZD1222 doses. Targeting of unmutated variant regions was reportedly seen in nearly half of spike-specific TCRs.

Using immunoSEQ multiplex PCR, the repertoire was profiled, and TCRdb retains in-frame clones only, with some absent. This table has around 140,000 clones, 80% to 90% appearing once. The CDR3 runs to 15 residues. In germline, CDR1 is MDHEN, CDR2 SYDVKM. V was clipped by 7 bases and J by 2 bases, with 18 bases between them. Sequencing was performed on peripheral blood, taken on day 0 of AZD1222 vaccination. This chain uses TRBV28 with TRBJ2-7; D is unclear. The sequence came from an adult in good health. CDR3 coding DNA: TGTGCCAGCACCTCTCCCGAGTCTTCCCCCTACGAGCAGTACTTC. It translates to CASTSPESSPYEQYF. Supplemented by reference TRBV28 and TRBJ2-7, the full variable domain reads DVKVTQSSRYLVKRTGEKVFLECVQDMDHENMFWYRQDPGLGLRLIYFSYDVKMKEKGDIPEGYSVSREKKERFSLILESASTNQTSMYLCASTSPESSPYEQYFGPGTRLTVT.